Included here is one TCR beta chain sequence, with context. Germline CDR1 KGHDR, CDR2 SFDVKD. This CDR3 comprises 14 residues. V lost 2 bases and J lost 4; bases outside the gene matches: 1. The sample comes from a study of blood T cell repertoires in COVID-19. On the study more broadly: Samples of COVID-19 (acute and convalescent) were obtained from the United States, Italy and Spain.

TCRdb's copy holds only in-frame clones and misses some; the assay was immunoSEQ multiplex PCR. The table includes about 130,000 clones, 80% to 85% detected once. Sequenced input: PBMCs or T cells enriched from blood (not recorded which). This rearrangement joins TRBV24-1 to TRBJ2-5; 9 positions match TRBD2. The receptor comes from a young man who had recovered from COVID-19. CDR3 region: CATSDSLAGETQYF. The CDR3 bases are TGTGCCACCAGTGATTCACTAGCGGGAGAGACCCAGTACTTC.